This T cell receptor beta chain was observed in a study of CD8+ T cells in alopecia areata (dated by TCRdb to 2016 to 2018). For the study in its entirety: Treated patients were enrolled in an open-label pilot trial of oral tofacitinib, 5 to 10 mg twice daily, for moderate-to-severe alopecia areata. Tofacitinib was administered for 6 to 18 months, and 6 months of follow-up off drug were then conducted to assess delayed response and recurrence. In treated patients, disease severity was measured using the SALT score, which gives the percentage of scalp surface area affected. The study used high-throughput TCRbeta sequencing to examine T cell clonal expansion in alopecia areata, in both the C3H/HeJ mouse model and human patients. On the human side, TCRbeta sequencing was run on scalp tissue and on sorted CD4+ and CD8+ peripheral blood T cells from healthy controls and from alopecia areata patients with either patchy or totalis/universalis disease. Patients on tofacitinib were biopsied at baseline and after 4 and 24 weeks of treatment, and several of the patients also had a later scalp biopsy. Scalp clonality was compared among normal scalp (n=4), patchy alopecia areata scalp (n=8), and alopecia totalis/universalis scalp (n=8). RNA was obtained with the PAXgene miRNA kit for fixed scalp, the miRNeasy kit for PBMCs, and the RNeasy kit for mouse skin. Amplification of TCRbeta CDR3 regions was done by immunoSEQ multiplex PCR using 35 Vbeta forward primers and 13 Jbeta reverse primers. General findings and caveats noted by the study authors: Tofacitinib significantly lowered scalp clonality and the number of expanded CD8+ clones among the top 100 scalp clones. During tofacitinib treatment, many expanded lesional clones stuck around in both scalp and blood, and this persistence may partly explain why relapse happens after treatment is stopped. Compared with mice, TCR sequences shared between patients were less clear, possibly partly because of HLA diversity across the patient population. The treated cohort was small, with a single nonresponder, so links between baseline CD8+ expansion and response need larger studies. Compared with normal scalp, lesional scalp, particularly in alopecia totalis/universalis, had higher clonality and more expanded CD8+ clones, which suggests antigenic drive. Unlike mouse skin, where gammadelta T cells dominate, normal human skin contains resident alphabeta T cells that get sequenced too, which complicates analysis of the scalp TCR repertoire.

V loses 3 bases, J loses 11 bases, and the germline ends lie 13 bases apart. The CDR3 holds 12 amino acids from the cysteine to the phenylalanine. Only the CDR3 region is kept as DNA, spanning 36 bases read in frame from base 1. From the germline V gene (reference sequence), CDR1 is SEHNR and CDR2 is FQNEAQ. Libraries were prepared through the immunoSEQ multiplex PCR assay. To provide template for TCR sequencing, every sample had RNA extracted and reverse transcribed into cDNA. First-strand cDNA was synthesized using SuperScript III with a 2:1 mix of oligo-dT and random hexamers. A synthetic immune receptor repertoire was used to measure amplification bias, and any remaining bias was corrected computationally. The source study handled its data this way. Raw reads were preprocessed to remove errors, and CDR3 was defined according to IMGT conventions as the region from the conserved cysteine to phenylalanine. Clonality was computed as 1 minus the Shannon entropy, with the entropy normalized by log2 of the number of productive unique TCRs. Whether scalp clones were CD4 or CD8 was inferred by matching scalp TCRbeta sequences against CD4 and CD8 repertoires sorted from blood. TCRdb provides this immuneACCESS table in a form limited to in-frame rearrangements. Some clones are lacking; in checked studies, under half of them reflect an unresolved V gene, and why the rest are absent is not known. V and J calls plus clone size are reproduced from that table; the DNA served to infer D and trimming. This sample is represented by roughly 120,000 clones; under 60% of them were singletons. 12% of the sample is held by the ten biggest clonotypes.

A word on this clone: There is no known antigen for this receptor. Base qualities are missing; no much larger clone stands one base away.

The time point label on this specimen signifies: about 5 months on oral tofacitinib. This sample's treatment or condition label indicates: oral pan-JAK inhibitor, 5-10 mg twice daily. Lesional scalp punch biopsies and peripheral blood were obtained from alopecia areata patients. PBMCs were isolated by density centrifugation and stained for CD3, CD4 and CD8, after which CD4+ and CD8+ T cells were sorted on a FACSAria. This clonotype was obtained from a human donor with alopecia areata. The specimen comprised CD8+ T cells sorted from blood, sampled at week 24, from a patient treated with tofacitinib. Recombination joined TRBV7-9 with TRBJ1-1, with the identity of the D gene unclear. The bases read TGTGCCAGCAGCTTTAGCGGGGAGGATGCTTTCTTT. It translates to CASSFSGEDAFF.